In its sample, the clone carrying this T cell receptor beta chain was seen many times. The target antigen is unknown. This entry comes from a study of blood T cells in healthy people across ages. Study outcomes and limitations: It was not known whether donors were CMV positive (a possible confounder of expanded clonotype changes).

The CDR3 has 12 residues. The V end was cut by 2 bases, the J end by 6 bases, with 7 bases between. The V gene's germline CDR1 is LNHNV and CDR2 YYDKDF (reference sequence). Primers used in a second PCR of about 6 to 11 cycles were a sample-barcoded 5' primer and a J-beta primer mix. A minimum of 2.5 million CDR3-containing paired-end reads was obtained for each sample. TCRdb reanalysed the 5' RACE reads using MiXCR and keeps one entry per CDR3 protein. The sample records 1.5 million to 2 million distinct CDR3 sequences, roughly 30% being singletons. The rearrangement uses TRBV15 and TRBJ1-2; the D gene is possibly TRBD1 (6 bases). Sequencing was carried out using blood. This receptor was taken from a woman aged 25-40 years in good health. For the CDR3, the DNA is TGTGCCACCAGCAGAAACAGGGATGGCTACACCTTC. Protein product: CATSRNRDGYTF. Using reference TRBV15 and TRBJ1-2 for the parts outside the CDR3, the full variable domain is DAMVIQNPRYQVTQFGKPVTLSCSQTLNHNVMYWYQQKSSQAPKLLFHYYDKDFNNEADTPDNFQSRRPNTSFCFLDIRSPGLGDTAMYLCATSRNRDGYTFGSGTRLTVV.